These 8 T cell receptor beta chains originate from one sample sequenced in a study of shared T cell receptors in the human thymus. Measured with immunoSEQ multiplex PCR; TCRdb has only the in-frame clones, and not every one. This table has 600,000 to 900,000 clones, 80% to 90% appearing once. The sample was also linked to a second study, of human thymus T cells.

The specimen was thymocytes. All receptors come from a girl less than two years old with a congenital heart defect.

This clone was seen a few times. This sequence joins TRBV14 and TRBJ2-3, with 14 positions matching TRBD2. Per the germline V gene, CDR1 is SGHDN and CDR2 is FVKESK. The V gene end was trimmed by 5 bases and the J gene end by 3 bases; junction bases not matched to a gene: 16. The CDR3 is made up of 20 amino acids. The CDR3 sequence: CASSSNLTSGGGRRTDTQYF. CDR3 DNA sequence: TGTGCCAGCAGCTCCAACCTGACTAGCGGGGGGGGGAGGCGTACAGATACGCAGTATTTT.

This sequence joins TRBV7-9 and TRBJ2-7; the match to TRBD2 covers 7 bases. The V gene end was trimmed by 5 bases and the J gene end by 2 bases; junction bases not matched to a gene: 15. Germline V gene data show CDR1 as SEHNR and CDR2 as FQNEAQ (reference sequence). This CDR3 contains 17 residues. The CDR3 is CASSPGGGNWVPYEQYF. Here the CDR3 DNA reads TGTGCCAGCAGCCCTGGGGGGGGGAACTGGGTTCCCTACGAGCAGTACTTC. The complete variable domain, with remaining parts taken from reference TRBV7-9 and TRBJ2-7, reads DTGVSQNPRHKITKRGQNVTFRCDPISEHNRLYWYRQTLGQGPEFLTYFQNEAQLEKSRLLSDRFSAERPKGSFSTLEIQRTEQGDSAMYLCASSPGGGNWVPYEQYFGPGTRLTVT.

The CDR3: CASSLGLAGADTQYF. The CDR3 region has the DNA TGTGCCAGCAGCCTGGGACTAGCGGGGGCAGATACGCAGTATTTT. V is TRBV6-5 and J is TRBJ2-3; 14 nucleotides agree with TRBD2. This CDR3 contains 15 residues. The V gene's germline CDR1 is MNHEY and CDR2 SVGAGI. With 6 bases clipped from V and 4 bases from J, the junction kept 3 bases outside the gene matches.

The J gene is TRBJ1-4, the V gene TRBV5-1; unclear D gene. The CDR3 is 14 amino acids. The germline gives CDR1 SGHRS, CDR2 YFSETQ. V gave up 0 bases and J gave up 5 bases, with 8 bases separating them. The CDR3 DNA sequence: TGCGCCAGCAGCTTGGGTGGGAGAAATGAAAAACTGTTTTTT. It is translated as CASSLGGRNEKLFF. The whole variable domain, remainder taken from reference TRBV5-1 and TRBJ1-4, is KAGVTQTPRYLIKTRGQQVTLSCSPISGHRSVSWYQQTPGQGLQFLFEYFSETQRNKGNFPGRFSGRQFSNSRSEMNVSTLELGDSALYLCASSLGGRNEKLFFGSGTQLSVL.

The V call is TRBV6-1, the J call TRBJ2-1; TRBD2 aligns across 10 bases. The CDR3 is 13 amino acids. Germline CDR1 is MNHNS and CDR2 is SASEGT. V gave up 3 bases and J gave up 10 bases; unmatched junction bases: 3. Written as DNA, the CDR3 is TGTGCCAGCAGTGAGGGGACTAGCGACGAGCAGTTCTTC. It specifies CASSEGTSDEQFF.

The V gene is TRBV6-5, the J gene TRBJ2-7, with D possibly matching TRBD2 (5 bases). The V end lost 2 bases, the J end lost 3 bases, and 14 bases lay between the germline ends. This CDR3 comprises 15 residues. The germline gives CDR1 MNHEY, CDR2 SVGAGI. The CDR3 protein is CASSYPGGGLYEQYF. In nucleotides, the CDR3 is TGTGCCAGCAGTTACCCCGGTGGCGGACTCTACGAGCAGTACTTC.

The rearrangement uses TRBV6-4 and TRBJ1-2; the match to TRBD1 covers 8 bases. Losses at the gene ends were 4 bases for V and 8 bases for J; bases not matched to a gene: 12. The CDR3 runs to 15 residues. The V gene's germline CDR1 is MRHNA and CDR2 SNTAGT. In nucleotides, the CDR3 is TGTGCCAGCAGTGGGGGCGGACAGGGCAGTGGAGGCTACACCTTC. Translation gives CASSGGGQGSGGYTF.

The gene calls are TRBV6-1 and TRBJ1-4; no definite D call. The CDR3 sequence is 19 residues long. Germline-derived CDR1 and CDR2 are MNHNS and SASEGT. Trimming took off 1 base at V and 8 bases at J, with 26 bases between the two ends. The CDR3 protein is CASSEVENPKHDQWEKLFF. The DNA of the CDR3 is TGTGCCAGCAGTGAAGTCGAAAACCCCAAACATGATCAGTGGGAAAAACTGTTTTTT.